These T cell receptor beta chains were read from a single sample in a study of technical replicates of blood from a handful of donors. TCRdb's copy holds only in-frame clones and misses some; the assay was immunoSEQ multiplex PCR. Among roughly 60,000 clones listed, about 95% were seen once. The sequencing sample was made of PBMCs. The receptors originated from a human donor in good health. Some clones in this sample may be carry-over from other donors' samples. Each CDR3 is given with its conserved first and last residue. The order of the fields is J gene, clone size, D gene, V gene, CDR3 DNA, CDR3 protein. The D gene is left open where the match is weak. Clone size appears in some rows only: once, few, many, or a class for an expanded clone.

J gene: TRBJ1-6
clone size: .
D gene: .
V gene: TRBV5-5
CDR3 DNA: TGTGCCAGCAGCCCCCGAACCCTGACAGGTTCACCCCTCCACTTT
CDR3 protein: CASSPRTLTGSPLHF

J gene: TRBJ1-2
clone size: .
D gene: .
V gene: TRBV29-1
CDR3 DNA: TGCAGCGTTGAGGAGGAGCCGCTCTATGGCTACACCTTC
CDR3 protein: CSVEEEPLYGYTF

J gene: TRBJ2-1
clone size: .
D gene: .
V gene: TRBV5-4
CDR3 DNA: TGTGCCAGCAGCCGTGGGGGGAGCTCCTACAATGAGCAGTTCTTC
CDR3 protein: CASSRGGSSYNEQFF

J gene: TRBJ1-1
clone size: .
D gene: TRBD1
V gene: TRBV12-5
CDR3 DNA: TGTGCTAGTGGTTTGGTACTTGGGACAGGGGGCACTGAAGCTTTCTTT
CDR3 protein: CASGLVLGTGGTEAFF

J gene: TRBJ1-6
clone size: .
D gene: .
V gene: TRBV7-2
CDR3 DNA: TGTGCCAGCAGCTTAACGAGAGATTCACCCCTCCACTTT
CDR3 protein: CASSLTRDSPLHF

J gene: TRBJ1-2
clone size: .
D gene: .
V gene: TRBV6-5
CDR3 DNA: TGTGCCAGCATCCCCGGGGGTGACTATGGCTACACCTTC
CDR3 protein: CASIPGGDYGYTF

J gene: TRBJ2-3
clone size: once
D gene: .
V gene: TRBV11-3
CDR3 DNA: TGTGCCAGCAGCCCCAGGGGGGCCGGCACAGATACGCAGTATTTT
CDR3 protein: CASSPRGAGTDTQYF

J gene: TRBJ1-2
clone size: .
D gene: .
V gene: TRBV13
CDR3 DNA: TGTGCCAGCAGCAGAACGGACTATGGCTACACCTTC
CDR3 protein: CASSRTDYGYTF

J gene: TRBJ2-1
clone size: .
D gene: TRBD1
V gene: TRBV11-3
CDR3 DNA: TGTGCCAGCAGCCAAGATGGGACAGGCTACAATGAGCAGTTCTTC
CDR3 protein: CASSQDGTGYNEQFF

J gene: TRBJ2-2
clone size: .
D gene: .
V gene: TRBV7-3
CDR3 DNA: TGTGCCAGCAGCTTAAGCGGGTTCGGGGAGCTGTTTTTT
CDR3 protein: CASSLSGFGELFF

J gene: TRBJ2-3
clone size: .
D gene: .
V gene: TRBV2
CDR3 DNA: TGTGCCAGCAGTGAGGCTAGAGGGACAGATACGCAGTATTTT
CDR3 protein: CASSEARGTDTQYF

J gene: TRBJ1-2
clone size: .
D gene: TRBD1
V gene: TRBV5-6
CDR3 DNA: TGTGCCAGCAGCTTGGTGGGTACCGGGACAGGGGTTAGCGGAGGCTACACCTTC
CDR3 protein: CASSLVGTGTGVSGGYTF

J gene: TRBJ1-1
clone size: .
D gene: .
V gene: TRBV9
CDR3 DNA: TGTGCCAGCAGCGCCTCTCGCGGGAAGGACCCAACGGTGCCTTTCTTT
CDR3 protein: CASSASRGKDPTVPFF

J gene: TRBJ1-6
clone size: .
D gene: TRBD1
V gene: TRBV27
CDR3 DNA: TGTGCCAGCCGACAGGGCCCCTATAATTCACCCCTCCACTTT
CDR3 protein: CASRQGPYNSPLHF

J gene: TRBJ1-3
clone size: .
D gene: .
V gene: TRBV4-3
CDR3 DNA: TGCGCCAGCAGCCAAGCCGCGGGCCCAGGCCCGGGAAACACCATATATTTT
CDR3 protein: CASSQAAGPGPGNTIYF

J gene: TRBJ2-7
clone size: .
D gene: TRBD1
V gene: TRBV5-1
CDR3 DNA: TGCGCCAGCAGCTCAAGGACAGGACGGGGACCCTACGAGCAGTACTTC
CDR3 protein: CASSSRTGRGPYEQYF

J gene: TRBJ2-1
clone size: .
D gene: .
V gene: TRBV7-7
CDR3 DNA: TGTGCCAGCAGCTTAGGTCAGTTCAATGAGCAGTTCTTC
CDR3 protein: CASSLGQFNEQFF

J gene: TRBJ1-2
clone size: once
D gene: TRBD1
V gene: TRBV6-5
CDR3 DNA: TGTGCCAGCAGTGGGACCACACAGGGGTACTATGGCTACACCTTC
CDR3 protein: CASSGTTQGYYGYTF

J gene: TRBJ1-3
clone size: .
D gene: .
V gene: TRBV6-6
CDR3 DNA: TGTGCCAGCAGTTACGGGGCCGGAAACACCATATATTTT
CDR3 protein: CASSYGAGNTIYF

J gene: TRBJ2-2
clone size: .
D gene: .
V gene: TRBV4-1
CDR3 DNA: TGCGCCAGCACCGGGACAACGAACACCGGGGAGCTGTTTTTT
CDR3 protein: CASTGTTNTGELFF

J gene: TRBJ2-1
clone size: .
D gene: .
V gene: TRBV20-1
CDR3 DNA: TGCAGTGCAGCGGTCCTTGGTGAGCAGTTCTTC
CDR3 protein: CSAAVLGEQFF

J gene: TRBJ1-2
clone size: .
D gene: TRBD1
V gene: TRBV30
CDR3 DNA: TGTGCCTGGTACAGGGGCGGTAACTATGGCTACACCTTC
CDR3 protein: CAWYRGGNYGYTF

J gene: TRBJ1-1
clone size: .
D gene: .
V gene: TRBV6-5
CDR3 DNA: TGTGCCAGCAGTTACTCTGAACAGGGTCCTGAAGCTTTCTTT
CDR3 protein: CASSYSEQGPEAFF

J gene: TRBJ2-7
clone size: .
D gene: TRBD1
V gene: TRBV5-6
CDR3 DNA: TGTGCCAGCAGCTACAGACAGGGGGGGTACGAGCAGTACTTC
CDR3 protein: CASSYRQGGYEQYF

J gene: TRBJ1-6
clone size: .
D gene: .
V gene: TRBV11-2
CDR3 DNA: TGTGCCAGCAGCGTCAGGGGTTTTAATTCACCCCTCCACTTT
CDR3 protein: CASSVRGFNSPLHF

J gene: TRBJ1-6
clone size: .
D gene: .
V gene: TRBV7-9
CDR3 DNA: TGTGCCAGCAGCCAGATCTTTTCACCCCTCCACTTT
CDR3 protein: CASSQIFSPLHF

J gene: TRBJ1-2
clone size: .
D gene: TRBD1
V gene: TRBV30
CDR3 DNA: TGTGCCTGGATAGGACAGGGTGGCGGCTACACCTTC
CDR3 protein: CAWIGQGGGYTF

J gene: TRBJ2-2
clone size: once
D gene: .
V gene: TRBV7-3
CDR3 DNA: TGTGCCAGCAGCCCCGGGACAAGAATATCCGGGGAGCTGTTTTTT
CDR3 protein: CASSPGTRISGELFF

J gene: TRBJ2-6
clone size: .
D gene: .
V gene: TRBV27
CDR3 DNA: TGTGCCAGCAGTCGGCAGGGGTTAGGGGCCAACGTCCTGACTTTC
CDR3 protein: CASSRQGLGANVLTF

J gene: TRBJ2-1
clone size: .
D gene: .
V gene: TRBV7-6
CDR3 DNA: TGTGCCAGCACCCGAATGGAGGGGGGACAGTACAATGAGCAGTTCTTC
CDR3 protein: CASTRMEGGQYNEQFF

J gene: TRBJ2-7
clone size: .
D gene: .
V gene: TRBV7-9
CDR3 DNA: TGTGCCAGCAGCTTAGCGGGACTTAGCTACGAGCAGTACTTC
CDR3 protein: CASSLAGLSYEQYF

J gene: TRBJ2-2
clone size: .
D gene: TRBD1
V gene: TRBV5-1
CDR3 DNA: TGCGCCAGCAGCTTGGTGGGACAGGGGTACACCGGGGAGCTGTTTTTT
CDR3 protein: CASSLVGQGYTGELFF

J gene: TRBJ1-3
clone size: .
D gene: .
V gene: TRBV7-2
CDR3 DNA: TGTGCCAGCAGCCAACAAGGGGCGTCTGGAAACACCATATATTTT
CDR3 protein: CASSQQGASGNTIYF

J gene: TRBJ2-4
clone size: .
D gene: TRBD1
V gene: TRBV7-9
CDR3 DNA: TGTGCCAGCAGCACCGGGACAGGGGGAGCCAAAAACATTCAGTACTTC
CDR3 protein: CASSTGTGGAKNIQYF

J gene: TRBJ2-7
clone size: .
D gene: .
V gene: TRBV4-1
CDR3 DNA: TGCGCCAGCAGCCAAGGCCGGTCCTACGAGCAGTACTTC
CDR3 protein: CASSQGRSYEQYF

J gene: TRBJ1-2
clone size: .
D gene: .
V gene: TRBV5-5
CDR3 DNA: TGTGCCAGCAGCTTGGGGGGCGGATACACCTTC
CDR3 protein: CASSLGGGYTF

J gene: TRBJ1-2
clone size: .
D gene: .
V gene: TRBV6-5
CDR3 DNA: TGTGCCAGCAGCCGAAGAGGGGGCTATGGCTACACCTTC
CDR3 protein: CASSRRGGYGYTF

J gene: TRBJ2-5
clone size: .
D gene: TRBD1
V gene: TRBV7-9
CDR3 DNA: TGTGCCACCGGACAGGGGATAGGAGAGACCCAGTACTTC
CDR3 protein: CATGQGIGETQYF

J gene: TRBJ1-2
clone size: .
D gene: .
V gene: TRBV7-9
CDR3 DNA: TGTGCCAGCAGCTCTTCATTAGGGGTTGGCTACACCTTC
CDR3 protein: CASSSSLGVGYTF

J gene: TRBJ1-6
clone size: .
D gene: TRBD1
V gene: TRBV30
CDR3 DNA: TGTGCCTTAAGACCGGGACAGTATAATTCACCCCTCCACTTT
CDR3 protein: CALRPGQYNSPLHF

J gene: TRBJ2-3
clone size: .
D gene: .
V gene: TRBV29-1
CDR3 DNA: TGCAGCGTTGGCGCAGGTAGCACAGATACGCAGTATTTT
CDR3 protein: CSVGAGSTDTQYF

J gene: TRBJ2-7
clone size: .
D gene: .
V gene: TRBV9
CDR3 DNA: TGTGCCAGCAGCGTCGGAGTGGCCCCCTACGAGCAGTACTTC
CDR3 protein: CASSVGVAPYEQYF

J gene: TRBJ1-5
clone size: .
D gene: TRBD1
V gene: TRBV27
CDR3 DNA: TGTGCCAGCAGTATCGGGACAGGGGGCAATCAGCCCCAGCATTTT
CDR3 protein: CASSIGTGGNQPQHF

J gene: TRBJ2-3
clone size: .
D gene: TRBD2
V gene: TRBV18
CDR3 DNA: TGTGCCAGCTCACCACAGGGGACCGGGACTAGCGGCACAGATACGCAGTATTTT
CDR3 protein: CASSPQGTGTSGTDTQYF

J gene: TRBJ1-2
clone size: .
D gene: TRBD1
V gene: TRBV4-1
CDR3 DNA: TGCGCCAGCAGCCAAGATTTGAGGGGGCCCGGCTACACCTTC
CDR3 protein: CASSQDLRGPGYTF

J gene: TRBJ2-1
clone size: .
D gene: TRBD2
V gene: TRBV11-2
CDR3 DNA: TGTGCCAGCAGCTTAGGAGGTAGCGGGAGACCGTCCTACAATGAGCAGTTCTTC
CDR3 protein: CASSLGGSGRPSYNEQFF

J gene: TRBJ2-1
clone size: .
D gene: TRBD1
V gene: TRBV2
CDR3 DNA: TGTGCCAGCAGGCCCGGGGACAGGGTGAATGAGCAGTTCTTC
CDR3 protein: CASRPGDRVNEQFF

J gene: TRBJ2-3
clone size: .
D gene: TRBD2
V gene: TRBV13
CDR3 DNA: TGTGCCAGCAGCTACACAGCGGGAGGGACCGAAGATACGCAGTATTTT
CDR3 protein: CASSYTAGGTEDTQYF

J gene: TRBJ2-1
clone size: .
D gene: TRBD2
V gene: TRBV19
CDR3 DNA: TGTGCCAGTAGTATAGGGACTAGTACTGGAAATGAGCAGTTCTTC
CDR3 protein: CASSIGTSTGNEQFF

J gene: TRBJ2-1
clone size: .
D gene: TRBD2
V gene: TRBV7-9
CDR3 DNA: TGTGCCAGCAGACGGGGGGCTAGCGGGGGACTAAGCTCCTACAATGAGCAGTTCTTC
CDR3 protein: CASRRGASGGLSSYNEQFF